One sample yielded the 8 T cell receptor beta chains listed below, sequenced in a study of T cells in Graves' hyperthyroidism and ophthalmopathy. From RNA transcripts, TCR beta CDR3 regions were amplified. Carried out on the TCR CDR3, a first-round RT-PCR used the HTBI primer set. One entry per CDR3 protein, called by TCRdb with MiXCR from the multiplex PCR reads. The sample consists of more than 500,000 distinct CDR3 sequences, roughly 45% of them appearing once. Sequencing input: peripheral blood or thyroid tissue (not recorded which). The receptor set was obtained from an adult woman with Graves' disease, either hyperthyroidism or ophthalmopathy (not recorded which).

This chain joins TRBV20-1 and TRBJ2-5; TRBD1 agrees at 8 bases. The CDR3 covers 13 residues. Germline lookup yields CDR1 DFQATT and CDR2 SNEGSKA (reference sequence). Trimming removed 3 bases from V and 3 bases from J; junction bases left unmatched: 3. CDR3 DNA sequence: TGCAGTGCTAGTCCAGGGGGCGAAGAGACCCAGTACTTC. It codes for CSASPGGEETQYF.

V and J are TRBV24-1 and TRBJ2-5; 9 bases fit TRBD1. The CDR3 runs to 15 residues. Germline-derived CDR1 and CDR2 are KGHDR and SFDVKD. The V gene end was trimmed by 4 bases and the J gene end by 2 bases; junction bases not matched to a gene: 4. The CDR3 nucleotides are TGTGCCACCAGTGAGCTGGGGACAGGGCAAGAGACCCAGTACTTC. Protein: CATSELGTGQETQYF.

The chain has TRBV12-3 or TRBV12-4 and TRBJ2-7; 8 bases are a match to TRBD2. This CDR3 has 16 residues. The J segment lost 2 bases and the V segment lost 6 bases, leaving 12 bases of the junction unmatched. DNA of the CDR3: TGTGCCAGCAGCCCTGGGGATAGCGGGGCGGCCTACGAGCAGTACTTC. It translates to CASSPGDSGAAYEQYF.

In its sample, this clonotype was seen a few times. V and J are TRBV20-1 and TRBJ1-2; TRBD1 is a possible D gene (5 bases). The germline V and J ends were trimmed by 3 bases and 5 bases, with 16 bases remaining between them. Germline CDR1 reads DFQATT; CDR2 reads SNEGSKA (reference sequence). The CDR3 has 14 amino acids. CDR3 sequence (DNA): TGCAGTGCTAGTGCGGGGGAGGATAGGTATGGCTACACCTTC. This gives the protein CSASAGEDRYGYTF.

CDR3 sequence: CAISELRRGTEAFF. The DNA for the CDR3 is TGTGCCATCAGTGAGCTACGCAGGGGCACTGAAGCTTTCTTT. The chain joins TRBV10-3 to TRBJ1-1, with a possible D match to TRBD1 (6 bases). V dropped 2 bases and J dropped 4 bases, with 11 bases sitting between them. The CDR3 covers 14 residues. Germline CDR1 ENHRY, CDR2 SYGVKD.

This clonotype was counted only a few times. The chain employs TRBV6-2 or TRBV6-3 and TRBJ1-5, with unresolved D. The CDR3 has 12 amino acids. V lost 6 bases and J 7 bases, leaving 10 bases between the germline ends. Per germline, CDR1 MNHEY and CDR2 SVGEGT. CDR3 protein: CASRSYGQPQHF. The CDR3 DNA reads TGTGCCAGCAGAAGTTATGGGCAGCCCCAGCATTTT.

CDR3 protein: CASSDLGLDTGELFF. The DNA for the CDR3 is TGCGCCAGCAGTGATCTGGGGCTGGACACCGGGGAGCTGTTTTTT. The V call is TRBV10-1, the J call TRBJ2-2; weak D call: TRBD1 (5 bases). Looked up from germline, CDR1 is WNHNN and CDR2 is SYGVQD (reference sequence). V lost 3 bases to trimming and J lost 3 bases, with 11 bases between them. The CDR3 spans 15 residues.

This chain links TRBV19 with TRBJ2-7; D gene uncertain. The CDR3 has 14 amino acids. Trimming cost V 6 bases and J 3 bases, with 15 bases left between them. CDR1 and CDR2 from the germline V gene are LNHDA and SQIVND (reference sequence). The CDR3 DNA is TGTGCCAGTAGCACCATAGGCTCAAACTACGAGCAGTACTTC. Translation: CASSTIGSNYEQYF.